The clone carrying this T cell receptor (beta chain) was counted between two and nine times. This sample is part of a study of Ad26.COV2.S vaccination and SARS-CoV-2 variants. Study at large: Ad26.COV2.S, an intramuscular injection, was given once or twice 56 days apart.

V lost 3 bases and J lost 10, with 16 bases in between. The length of the CDR3 is 15 residues. Germline loops: CDR1 SEHNR, CDR2 FQNEAQ (reference sequence). Assay used: immunoSEQ multiplex PCR; TCRdb lists only in-frame clones, some missing. The data contain roughly 420,000 clones, 89% of them singletons. Treatment noted: roughly 19 received Ad26.COV2.S at low or high dose, single or two shots; about 5 received placebo; per-sample allocation not given. On day 63 after the first injection, vaccine and placebo recipients gave samples. Source: peripheral blood, taken in a trial of Ad26.COV2.S vaccine versus placebo. This TCR was sampled from a person aged 18-60 years who received the Ad26.COV2.S COVID-19 vaccine or a placebo. The chain combines TRBV7-9 with TRBJ1-6; D possibly corresponds to TRBD1 (6 bases). CDR3 sequence: CASSLLGGAESPLHF. CDR3 sequence (DNA): TGTGCCAGCAGCTTGCTTGGGGGGGCGGAATCACCCCTCCACTTT.